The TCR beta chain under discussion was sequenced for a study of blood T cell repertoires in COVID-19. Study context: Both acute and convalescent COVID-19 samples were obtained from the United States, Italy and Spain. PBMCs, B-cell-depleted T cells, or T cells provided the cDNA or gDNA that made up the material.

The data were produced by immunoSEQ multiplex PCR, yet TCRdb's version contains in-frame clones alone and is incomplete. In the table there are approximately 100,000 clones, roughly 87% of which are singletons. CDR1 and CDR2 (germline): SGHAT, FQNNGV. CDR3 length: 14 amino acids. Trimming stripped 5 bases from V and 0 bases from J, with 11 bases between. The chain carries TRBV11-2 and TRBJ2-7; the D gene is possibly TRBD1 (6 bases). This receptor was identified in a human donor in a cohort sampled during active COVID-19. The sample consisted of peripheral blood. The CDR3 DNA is TGTGCCAGCAGCGGACAGACCAACTCCTACGAGCAGTACTTC. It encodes CASSGQTNSYEQYF.